This T cell receptor (beta chain) is from a study of response to subunit inactivated influenza vaccine (dated by TCRdb to the late 2010s). Regarding the research as a whole: To follow how T cells responded to a trivalent subunit inactivated influenza vaccine, the researchers relied on deep quantitative profiling of the T cell receptor repertoire.

The full study reports these points: The authors suggested that each seasonal influenza vaccination may recruit only a limited number of new T cells.

This clonotype was seen more than once but under ten times. Its target antigen remains unknown. No base quality information exists; no much larger clone differs at one position. CDR1 and CDR2 are drawn from the germline V gene (reference sequence): DFQATT, SNEGSKA. Cut back by 4 bases and 3 bases, the V and J ends lie 14 bases apart. The CDR3, cysteine through phenylalanine, is 14 amino acids long. The only DNA kept is the CDR3, 42 bases in frame from the first base. Libraries were built with RT-PCR. The data were produced on an Illumina HiSeq 2500. Through fastp at Q25 and MiXCR, TCRdb rebuilt clones from the public reads, retaining in-frame beta chains. Rows merge per CDR3 protein into single entries with the most common DNA and genes. The sample table shows roughly 760,000 distinct CDR3 sequences, and about 20% are seen once. Roughly a tenth of the sample lies in the top ten.

This chain joins TRBV20-1 to TRBJ2-3, with the D gene too uncertain to name. This sequence originates from a man aged 50-60 years who received an inactivated influenza vaccine. Donor details come from another sample of the same person, matched by shared clones. The specimen comprised PBMCs from blood, sampled 4 to 6 days after vaccination. The DNA sequence reads TGCAGTGCTAAAGGGCCCCTGAGGACAGATACGCAGTATTTT. Translated, it gives CSAKGPLRTDTQYF.